A selection of T cell receptor beta chains follows, all from one sample in a study of a mutant IDH1 vaccine in newly diagnosed glioma. These receptors are not linked to any known antigen. Generated by immunoSEQ multiplex PCR, the TCRdb table keeps only in-frame clones and is missing some. The data show over 40,000 clones, about four fifths seen once. This sample comprised PBMCs, obtained from a glioma patient whose treatment included an IDH1 peptide vaccine. The receptors come from a woman in her thirties or forties with glioma. Some clones in this sample may be carry-over from other donors' samples. The CDR3 runs from the conserved cysteine through the conserved F or W. A D gene is named only where the DNA matches it firmly. Only some rows state a clone size, as once, few, many or a class for expanded clones.

>.|TRBD2|TRBV5-6|TRBJ2-3
CASSLGLAGTDTQYF
TGTGCCAGCAGCTTGGGACTAGCGGGCACAGATACGCAGTATTTT
>.|.|TRBV27|TRBJ1-1
CASSLGEVNTEAFF
TGTGCCAGCAGTTTGGGGGAGGTGAACACTGAAGCTTTCTTT
>.|.|TRBV5-1|TRBJ2-3
CASSLDASSPDTQYF
TGCGCCAGCAGCTTGGACGCGTCTTCTCCAGATACGCAGTATTTT
>.|TRBD2|TRBV7-2|TRBJ2-3
CASSPTLAGVGTDTQYF
TGTGCCAGCAGCCCAACTCTAGCGGGAGTTGGGACAGATACGCAGTATTTT
>.|.|TRBV6-1|TRBJ1-3
CASSPDLWSGNTIYF
TGTGCCAGCAGTCCCGATTTATGGTCTGGAAACACCATATATTTT
>.|TRBD1|TRBV7-8|TRBJ1-5
CASSSRTGGDQPQHF
TGTGCCAGCAGCTCCCGGACAGGCGGTGATCAGCCCCAGCATTTT
>.|TRBD1|TRBV14|TRBJ1-1
CASSQETRGLTEAFF
TGTGCCAGCAGCCAAGAGACCAGGGGGCTTACTGAAGCTTTCTTT
>.|.|TRBV10-3|TRBJ1-2
CAISEPATGANYGYTF
TGTGCCATCAGTGAACCCGCGACGGGAGCTAACTATGGCTACACCTTC
>.|.|TRBV4-3|TRBJ2-6
CASSQARSGANVLTF
TGCGCCAGCAGCCAAGCACGCTCTGGGGCCAACGTCCTGACTTTC
>.|.|TRBV25-1|TRBJ1-2
CASSASVTGGYTF
TGTGCCAGCAGTGCATCGGTCACGGGTGGCTACACCTTC
>few|.|TRBV19|TRBJ1-5
CASVERYQANQPQHF
TGTGCCAGTGTCGAAAGGTACCAGGCCAATCAGCCCCAGCATTTT
>.|TRBD1|TRBV6-1|TRBJ2-1
CASSETGRGNEQFF
TGTGCCAGCAGTGAGACAGGGCGAGGCAATGAGCAGTTCTTC
>.|TRBD2|TRBV9|TRBJ2-7
CASSGRASGGAYEQYF
TGTGCCAGCAGCGGACGGGCGAGCGGGGGGGCGTACGAGCAGTACTTC
>.|.|TRBV2|TRBJ2-7
CASSDLTYEQYF
TGTGCCAGCAGTGACCTCACCTACGAGCAGTACTTC
>few|.|TRBV19|TRBJ1-1
CASSISNFGDTEAFF
TGTGCCAGTAGTATAAGTAATTTCGGAGACACTGAAGCTTTCTTT
>.|.|TRBV5-5|TRBJ1-3
CASSPGRGSGNTIYF
TGTGCCAGCAGCCCCGGAAGGGGATCTGGAAACACCATATATTTT
>.|TRBD2|TRBV11-2|TRBJ2-1
CASSLGPSGLLEQFF
TGTGCCAGCAGCTTGGGACCTAGCGGCCTTTTGGAGCAGTTCTTC
>.|TRBD1|TRBV6-5|TRBJ2-1
CASSRDRGDEQFF
TGTGCCAGCAGCCGGGACAGGGGAGACGAGCAGTTCTTC
>.|.|TRBV15|TRBJ2-1
CATSRDYSVNEQFF
TGTGCCACCAGCAGAGACTACAGTGTCAATGAGCAGTTCTTC
>.|TRBD1|TRBV25-1|TRBJ2-5
CASANRGRETQYF
TGTGCCAGCGCCAACAGGGGGCGGGAGACCCAGTACTTC
>.|.|TRBV7-2|TRBJ2-1
CASSLRRGNEQFF
TGTGCCAGCAGCTTAAGGAGAGGGAACGAGCAGTTCTTC
>few|TRBD1|TRBV27|TRBJ1-2
CASSLGQGARGYTF
TGTGCCAGCAGTTTAGGACAGGGGGCGAGGGGCTACACCTTC